The present T cell receptor beta chain was sequenced within a study of blood T cell repertoires in COVID-19. Background on the study: PBMCs, B-cell-depleted T cells, or T cells were the source of the cDNA or gDNA that made up the material.

The CDR3 consists of 15 residues. Germline V lookup: CDR1 SGHVS, CDR2 FQNEAQ. Trimming stripped 3 bases from V and 3 bases from J, with 15 bases between. Sequencing was performed with immunoSEQ multiplex PCR; in TCRdb, only in-frame clones are kept and a portion is missing. The repertoire has about 87,000 clones, over 70% of them found once; the top ten carry approximately 4%. This clone was found once. Sequencing used peripheral blood. The sequence derives from a woman aged 50 to 60 with acute or convalescent COVID-19. V gene TRBV7-8 combines with J gene TRBJ2-7, with D maybe TRBD2 (5 bases). DNA for the CDR3: TGTGCCAGCAGCTTGGGGTCTATGGGGAGCTACGAGCAGTACTTC. This translates into CASSLGSMGSYEQYF.